Below, one T cell receptor beta chain is given with its context. The data originate from a study of blood T cell repertoires in COVID-19. For the study at large: Nucleic acid was either cDNA or gDNA, and it came from T cells, B-cell-depleted T cells, or PBMCs.

V was pared by 3 bases and J by 2 bases, with 5 bases of the junction left unmatched. The CDR3 extends over 15 amino acids. In germline, CDR1 is LNHDA, CDR2 SQIVND (reference sequence). This table comes from immunoSEQ multiplex PCR, and its TCRdb copy is limited to in-frame clones, with some not included. The sample holds hundreds of thousands of clones, roughly 86% seen once. The clonotype originates from a woman aged 55-75 years with COVID-19, enrolled during active disease. The chain is built from TRBV19 and TRBJ1-2; 8 bases line up with TRBD1. The sample consisted of peripheral blood. CDR3 sequence: CASSIPGGGNYGYTF. As DNA, the CDR3 is TGTGCCAGTAGTATCCCAGGGGGCGGGAACTATGGCTACACCTTC.